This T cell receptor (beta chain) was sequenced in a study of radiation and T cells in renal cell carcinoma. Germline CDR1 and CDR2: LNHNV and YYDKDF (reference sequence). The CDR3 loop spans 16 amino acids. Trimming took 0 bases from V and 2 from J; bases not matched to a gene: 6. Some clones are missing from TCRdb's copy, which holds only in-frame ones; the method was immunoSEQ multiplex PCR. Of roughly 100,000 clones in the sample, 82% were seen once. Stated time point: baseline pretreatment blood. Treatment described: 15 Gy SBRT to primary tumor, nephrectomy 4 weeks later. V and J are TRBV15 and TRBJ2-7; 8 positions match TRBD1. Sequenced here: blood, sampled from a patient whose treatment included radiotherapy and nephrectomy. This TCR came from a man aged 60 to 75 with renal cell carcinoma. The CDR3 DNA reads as TGTGCCACCAGCAGAGAAATTGGGGACAGGCCCTACGAGCAGTACTTC. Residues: CATSREIGDRPYEQYF.